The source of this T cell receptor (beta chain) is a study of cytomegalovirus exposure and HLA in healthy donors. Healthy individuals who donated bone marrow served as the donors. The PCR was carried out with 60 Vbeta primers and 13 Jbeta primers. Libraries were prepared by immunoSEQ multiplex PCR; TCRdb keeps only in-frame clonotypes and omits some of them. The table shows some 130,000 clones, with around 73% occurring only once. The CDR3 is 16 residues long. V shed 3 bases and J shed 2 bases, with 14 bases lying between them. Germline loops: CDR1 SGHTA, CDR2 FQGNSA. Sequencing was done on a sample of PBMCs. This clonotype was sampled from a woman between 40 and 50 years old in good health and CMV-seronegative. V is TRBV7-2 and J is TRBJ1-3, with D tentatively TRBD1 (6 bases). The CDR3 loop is CASSFWGGGAGNTIYF. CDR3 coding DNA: TGTGCCAGCAGCTTTTGGGGAGGGGGGGCTGGAAACACCATATATTTT. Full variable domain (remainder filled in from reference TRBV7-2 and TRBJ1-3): GAGVSQSPSNKVTEKGKDVELRCDPISGHTALYWYRQSLGQGLEFLIYFQGNSAPDKSGLPSDRFSAERTGGSVSTLTIQRTQQEDSAVYLCASSFWGGGAGNTIYFGEGSWLTVV.